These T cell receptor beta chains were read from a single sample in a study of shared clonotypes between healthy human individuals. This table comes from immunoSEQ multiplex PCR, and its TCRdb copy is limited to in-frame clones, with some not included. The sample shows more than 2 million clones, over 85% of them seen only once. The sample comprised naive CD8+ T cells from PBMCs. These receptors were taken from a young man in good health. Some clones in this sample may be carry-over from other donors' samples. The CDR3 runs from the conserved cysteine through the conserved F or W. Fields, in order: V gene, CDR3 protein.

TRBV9	CASSSGSTNTGELFF
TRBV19	CASSILNTSTYEQYF
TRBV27	CASVGDVYEKLFF
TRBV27	CASSLPPNGEQYF
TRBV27	CASSFTGYGQFF
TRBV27	CASKGYVSYEQYF
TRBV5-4	CASTTSTVNTHEQYF
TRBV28	CASSLRTVVYEQYF
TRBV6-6	CASIEDSLGETQYF
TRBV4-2	CASSQDPTSVGTDTQYF
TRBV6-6	CASSYSTDYEQYF
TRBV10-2	CASSESREDRVTGYTF
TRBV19	CASSQGTEAFF
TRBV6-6	CASSATRNEQFF
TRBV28	CASSLSITDTQYF
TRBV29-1	CSVSGQAYYEQYF
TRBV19	CASSIAGGPKAGELFF
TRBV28	CASSFYGQGAEEQFF
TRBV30	CAWRKRGAAYEQYF
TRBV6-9	CASRYRDRGLSDTQYF
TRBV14	CASRPGGLSTEAFF
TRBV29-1	CSVEDWLAGGETQYF
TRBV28	CASSLSVASYGYTF
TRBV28	CASTQGGFSTDTQYF
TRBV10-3	CGSTESYNSPLHF
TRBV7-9	CASSVQGSEQYF
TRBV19	CASSIIGPRVTNEKLFF
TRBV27	CASKVYNEQFF
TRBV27	CASSIQGENTEAFF
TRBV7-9	CASSLPGSGYEQYF
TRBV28	CASSLLAGGEAFF
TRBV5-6	CASSRRWRQNTGELFF
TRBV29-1	CSVGWGRYEQYF
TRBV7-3	CASSPDGTEAFF
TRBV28	CASRTSGSSYEQYF
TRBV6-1	CASSVDRVTSQPQHF
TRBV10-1	CASNTATNEKLFF
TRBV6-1	CASSELGGAWNSPLHF
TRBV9	CASDRVESHEQFF
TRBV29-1	CSGTSGSDEQFF
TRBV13	CASSRIRIEGASALNEQFF
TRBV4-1	CASSQDISSNQPQHF
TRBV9	CASSSSRPSNEQFF
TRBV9	CASSVGQGTYEQYF
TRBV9	CASSLGAQKSYNEQFF
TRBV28	CASSLLVGSSREQYF
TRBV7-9	CASSPRLPPHGYTF
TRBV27	CASTAGTGFDNEQFF
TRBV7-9	CASSSGTSGRRAYEQYF
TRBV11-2	CASSPRLRDREAHNEQFF
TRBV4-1	CASSLRQTGELFF
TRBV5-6	CASSAGLNTEAFF